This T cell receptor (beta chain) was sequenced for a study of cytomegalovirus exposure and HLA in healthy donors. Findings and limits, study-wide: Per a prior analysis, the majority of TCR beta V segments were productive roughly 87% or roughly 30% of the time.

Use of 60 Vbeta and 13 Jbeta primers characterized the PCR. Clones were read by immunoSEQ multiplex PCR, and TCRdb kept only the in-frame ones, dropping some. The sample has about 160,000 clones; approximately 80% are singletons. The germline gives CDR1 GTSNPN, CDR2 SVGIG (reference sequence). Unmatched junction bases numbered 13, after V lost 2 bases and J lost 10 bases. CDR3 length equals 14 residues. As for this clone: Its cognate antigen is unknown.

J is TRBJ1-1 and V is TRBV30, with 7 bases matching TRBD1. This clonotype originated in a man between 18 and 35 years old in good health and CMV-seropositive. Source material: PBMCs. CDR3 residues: CAWSRRGRRPGAFF. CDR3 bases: TGTGCCTGGAGTCGTAGGGGGCGACGTCCAGGAGCTTTCTTT.